This is a list of T cell receptor beta chains from one sample in a study of OX40 agonist ivuxolimab in advanced cancers. Sequencing was performed with immunoSEQ multiplex PCR; in TCRdb, only in-frame clones are kept and a portion is missing. The sample lists about 68,000 clones; approximately 91% were seen once. Material: CD4+ or CD8+ T cells sorted from blood, obtained in a trial of the OX40 agonist ivuxolimab. The receptors originated from an adult with an advanced solid tumor such as melanoma, head and neck, liver or kidney cancer. Both conserved end residues are part of each CDR3. D genes are given only for firm matches.

v_call,d_call,j_call,cdr3_nt,cdr3_aa
TRBV11-1,-,TRBJ1-3,TGTGCCAGCAGCCAGACGGTGAGCTCTGGAAACACCATATATTTT,CASSQTVSSGNTIYF
TRBV27,-,TRBJ2-7,TGTGCCAGCAGTTTTGGCCTAGGGGCTACGAGAGGGTACGAGCAGTACTTC,CASSFGLGATRGYEQYF
TRBV11-2,TRBD1,TRBJ2-2,TGTGCCAGCAGCCCTTTAACAGGGGCCGGGGAGCTGTTTTTT,CASSPLTGAGELFF
TRBV2,-,TRBJ1-3,TGTGCCAGCAGTGAAATGACTAGCTCTGGAAACACCATATATTTT,CASSEMTSSGNTIYF
TRBV5-4,TRBD1,TRBJ2-5,TGTGCCAGCAGCCTCGCCGGTAGGGGGCGAATGGGGACCCAGTACTTC,CASSLAGRGRMGTQYF
TRBV15,-,TRBJ2-1,TGTGCCACCAGCAGAGATGGGGGACTCGACTACAATGAGCAGTTCTTC,CATSRDGGLDYNEQFF
TRBV19,-,TRBJ1-1,TGTGCCAGTAGTACGGGGACTGAAGCTTTCTTT,CASSTGTEAFF
TRBV7-9,-,TRBJ2-1,TGTGCCAGCAGCTACCGAGGGGTTGGGAATGAGCAGTTCTTC,CASSYRGVGNEQFF
TRBV7-8,-,TRBJ2-5,TGTGCCAGCAGCTCCCCGACAGGCGGTCAAGAGACCCAGTACTTC,CASSSPTGGQETQYF
TRBV12-5,-,TRBJ2-7,TGTGCTAGTGGTTTGGAGGGGTACGAGCAGTACTTC,CASGLEGYEQYF
TRBV19,-,TRBJ2-1,TGTGCCAGTAGTATTCGGCAGAACTCCTACAATGAGCAGTTCTTC,CASSIRQNSYNEQFF
TRBV5-1,-,TRBJ2-7,TGCGCCAGCAGCCCAACAGGGTACTACGAGCAGTACTTC,CASSPTGYYEQYF
TRBV28,TRBD1,TRBJ2-7,TGTGCCAGCATGGTACAGGGGAACTACGACGGGCAGTACTTC,CASMVQGNYDGQYF
TRBV5-4,TRBD2,TRBJ2-7,TGTGCCAGCAGCTCGTTAACTAGCGAACAACCCTACGAGCAGTACTTC,CASSSLTSEQPYEQYF
TRBV2,-,TRBJ1-1,TGTGCCAGCAACCAAGGAATTTGGAACACTGAAGCTTTCTTT,CASNQGIWNTEAFF
TRBV10-3,-,TRBJ2-7,TGTGCCACCCAACGTGGATCCGGTGAGTACGAGCAGTACTTC,CATQRGSGEYEQYF
TRBV28,-,TRBJ2-5,TGTGCCAGCACCTCTGGCGTCCAAGAGACCCAGTACTTC,CASTSGVQETQYF
TRBV19,-,TRBJ1-3,TGTGCCTGTCAGCCTCCAGGGCGAGGAAACACCATATATTTT,CACQPPGRGNTIYF
TRBV27,-,TRBJ2-7,TGTGCCAGCAGTTTGATCTCAGCAGCAGCCTACGAGCAGTACTTC,CASSLISAAAYEQYF
TRBV19,TRBD1,TRBJ1-5,TGTGCCAGTAGATCCGGGACAGGGAATGGAGGCAATCAGCCCCAGCATTTT,CASRSGTGNGGNQPQHF
TRBV10-3,-,TRBJ2-1,TGTGCCATCAGTGAGTCGACGGGGCTCTCCTACAATGAGCAGTTCTTC,CAISESTGLSYNEQFF
TRBV28,TRBD1,TRBJ1-2,TGTGCCAGCAGTTTATTCCGGACAGGAGGGGGCTATGGCTACACCTTC,CASSLFRTGGGYGYTF
TRBV10-1,TRBD2,TRBJ2-7,TGCGCCAGCGGCCCTCGTTCTGACATAGCGGGGTGGCAGTACTTC,CASGPRSDIAGWQYF
TRBV19,-,TRBJ1-4,TGTGCCAGTAGTACAGGTGAAGTGGCTGTAACTAATGAAAAACTGTTTTTT,CASSTGEVAVTNEKLFF
TRBV19,-,TRBJ1-5,TGTGCCAGTAGTATAGGAGGTAACGGGAATCAGCCCCAGCATTTT,CASSIGGNGNQPQHF
TRBV7-9,TRBD1,TRBJ2-3,TGTGCCAGCAGCTTAAGGAGACAGGGCAGCACAGATACGCAGTATTTT,CASSLRRQGSTDTQYF
TRBV19,-,TRBJ1-5,TGTGCCAGTAGTATCCCAGACATATTTGGCAATCAGCCCCAGCATTTT,CASSIPDIFGNQPQHF
TRBV29-1,-,TRBJ1-2,TGCAGCGTTGATAGGCAGGCCCATACGAATAACTATGGCTACACCTTC,CSVDRQAHTNNYGYTF
TRBV15,-,TRBJ1-5,TGTGCCACCAGCAGAGATAGTCAGGGGCAGCCCCAGCATTTT,CATSRDSQGQPQHF